This T cell receptor beta chain was captured by sequencing in a study of blood T cell repertoires in COVID-19. Study background: Sites across the United States, Italy and Spain contributed samples from acute and convalescent COVID-19. From T cells, B-cell-depleted T cells, or PBMCs came the material, which was cDNA or gDNA.

As processed by the authors: Scientists estimated how many nucleated cells there were by amplifying reference gene primers. Data came from immunoSEQ multiplex PCR; TCRdb stores just in-frame clones and leaves some out. V and J calls and clone size are given by that table; D and trimming were obtained from the DNA. The sample records 45,000 to 70,000 clones, 65% to 90% being singletons. The CDR3 is 15 residues long. V lost 3 bases, J lost 4 bases, and 13 bases lay in between. Germline-derived CDR1 and CDR2 are MDHEN and SYDVKM. The J gene is TRBJ2-1, the V gene TRBV28; TRBD2 might be the D (7 bases). The sequence was collected from a woman older than 75 with active or convalescent COVID-19. Sequenced input: peripheral blood. CDR3 loop: CASSFGGGPYNEQFF. The CDR3 nucleotides read TGTGCCAGCAGTTTTGGCGGGGGCCCTTACAATGAGCAGTTCTTC.